Presented here are 31 T cell receptor beta chains from one specimen sequenced in a study of blood T cell repertoires in COVID-19. Using immunoSEQ multiplex PCR, the repertoire was profiled, and TCRdb retains in-frame clones only, with some absent. The sample lists approximately 210,000 clones; about nine tenths were seen once. The sample taken for sequencing was PBMCs or T cells enriched from blood (not recorded which). The source is a man in his thirties or forties in a cohort exposed to, infected with or recovered from COVID-19 (not recorded which).

This clone has a single count. V usage is TRBV30 and J usage is TRBJ2-7, with 8 bases fitting TRBD1. This CDR3 has 14 residues. Germline trimming cut 0 bases from V and 4 bases from J; bases unmatched to any gene: 5. From germline, CDR1 is GTSNPN and CDR2 SVGIG (reference sequence). The CDR3 region is CAWSVRGTGYEQYF. The DNA for the CDR3 is TGTGCCTGGAGTGTACGAGGGACAGGTTACGAGCAGTACTTC.

With regard to this clone: No DNA is shown, since the ends of the CDR3 on it are uncertain; the CDR3 is the one TCRdb lists. The gene calls are TRBV6-5 and TRBJ2-7; no check of the table's D call, TRBD2, against the DNA was made. With termini counted, the CDR3 has 13 amino acids. The germline gives CDR1 MNHEY, CDR2 SVGAGI. The CDR3 protein is CASSSSGVTEQYF.

V is TRBV6-1 and J is TRBJ2-7, with TRBD2 matching 9 bases. The CDR3 is 20 residues long. Germline V gene data show CDR1 as MNHNS and CDR2 as SASEGT. V dropped 4 bases and J dropped 0; count of bases not matched to a gene: 19. CDR3 sequence: CASSAARPPAGGALSYEQYF. In DNA form, the CDR3 reads TGTGCCAGCAGTGCGGCACGGCCCCCAGCGGGAGGCGCACTCTCCTACGAGCAGTACTTC.

This clone was picked up one time. This sequence joins TRBV2 and TRBJ2-1; tentative D call: TRBD2 (6 bases). CDR1 and CDR2 from the germline V gene are SNHLY and FYNNEI. The V end lost 11 bases, the J end lost 10 bases, and 15 bases lay between the germline ends. The CDR3 runs 11 residues. This CDR3 is CAVQNGGEQFF. The CDR3 bases are TGTGCCGTCCAGAACGGAGGGGAGCAGTTCTTC.

V is TRBV4-1 and J is TRBJ2-7, with D possibly being TRBD2 (6 bases). Trimming stripped 3 bases from V and 3 bases from J, with 15 bases between. The CDR3 has 15 residues. CDR1 and CDR2 from the germline V gene are MGHRA and YSYEKL. In DNA form, the CDR3 reads TGCGCCAGCAGCCATATGTATGGCGGGGACTACGAGCAGTACTTC. This gives the protein CASSHMYGGDYEQYF.

On this clone: A read error may produce the germline difference seen at one junction end. V and J are TRBV4-1 and TRBJ2-7, with no clear D. Germline CDR1 reads MGHRA; CDR2 reads YSYEKL. This CDR3 is built from 14 residues. This chain's CDR3 is CASSQVISSNEQYF. The CDR3 DNA is TGCGCCAGCAGCCAAGTGATTAGCTCCAACGAGCAGTACTTC.

The CDR3 DNA sequence: TGTGCCAGCAGTGAGGCACAGGGCCAAGAGACCCAGTACTTC. Translation: CASSEAQGQETQYF. The chain uses TRBV2 and TRBJ2-5; possible D gene TRBD1, 6 bases. V shed 3 bases and J shed 1 base, with 9 bases lying between them. This CDR3 is 14 amino acids long. CDR1 is SNHLY, CDR2 FYNNEI, per germline. The full variable domain, rest sourced from reference TRBV2 and TRBJ2-5, is EPEVTQTPSHQVTQMGQEVILRCVPISNHLYFYWYRQILGQKVEFLVSFYNNEISEKSEIFDDQFSVERPDGSNFTLKIRSTKLEDSAMYFCASSEAQGQETQYFGPGTRLLVL.

The chain has TRBV7-8 and TRBJ2-1; 7 bases match TRBD2. Germline lookup yields CDR1 SGHVS and CDR2 FQNEAQ. Trimming took 5 bases from V and 0 from J; bases not matched to a gene: 7. The CDR3 is 16 amino acids. The DNA for the CDR3 is TGTGCCAGCAGCACGAGATGGGGGGGCTCCTACAATGAGCAGTTCTTC. Translating gives CASSTRWGGSYNEQFF.

J is TRBJ1-2 and V is TRBV15; maybe TRBD1 (5 bases). The V end lost 4 bases, the J end lost 6 bases, and 18 bases lay between the germline ends. CDR3 length equals 15 residues. Germline assignment: CDR1 LNHNV and CDR2 YYDKDF (reference sequence). The CDR3: CATSNGGGIGHGYTF. The CDR3 nucleotides read TGTGCCACCAGCAACGGGGGGGGGATCGGTCATGGCTACACCTTC.

CDR3 in amino acids: CASSPWGQGSNQPQHF. In DNA form, the CDR3 reads TGTGCCAGCAGTCCCTGGGGACAGGGTAGCAATCAGCCCCAGCATTTT. This chain joins TRBV28 and TRBJ1-5; 9 bases map to TRBD1. This CDR3 is built from 16 residues. J gave up 0 bases and V 5 bases, and 5 bases lay outside the gene matches. The germline gives CDR1 MDHEN, CDR2 SYDVKM.

The gene calls are TRBV24-1 and TRBJ2-2; tentatively, D is TRBD2 (5 bases). The CDR3 runs 16 residues. V was pared by 0 bases and J by 5 bases, with 12 bases between. Germline V CDR1 and CDR2: KGHDR, SFDVKD. The CDR3 loop reads CATSDLNSIATGELFF. The CDR3 coding sequence is TGTGCCACCAGTGATTTGAACTCGATAGCGACCGGGGAGCTGTTTTTT.

The chain links TRBV27 to TRBJ2-1; 7 bases agree with TRBD1. CDR1 is MNHEY, CDR2 SMNVEV, per germline (reference sequence). With V trimmed by 5 bases and J by 6 bases, 4 bases remained unmatched. The CDR3 runs to 13 residues. CDR3 DNA: TGTGCCAGCAGTACGACAGGGTTCAATGAGCAGTTCTTC. Amino acids: CASSTTGFNEQFF.

This clone was seen only once. The chain employs TRBV7-8 and TRBJ1-2; possible D gene TRBD1, 5 bases. The CDR3 sequence is 16 residues long. The V end was cut by 5 bases, the J end by 0 bases, with 16 bases between. Germline V CDR1 and CDR2: SGHVS, FQNEAQ. CDR3 sequence reads: CASSPNRQLANYGYTF. For the CDR3, the DNA is TGTGCCAGCAGCCCAAATCGACAGCTAGCTAACTATGGCTACACCTTC.

V usage is TRBV5-8 and J usage is TRBJ2-2, with D unresolved. Germline V lookup: CDR1 SGHTS, CDR2 YDEGEE. This CDR3 region has 13 residues. Trimming removed 2 bases at V and 1 base at J, with 3 bases between. CDR3 coding DNA: TGTGCCAGCAGCTTCGGGAACACCGGGGAGCTGTTTTTT. Residues: CASSFGNTGELFF.

V is TRBV29-1 and J is TRBJ2-1; TRBD2 matches 12 bases. The germline gives CDR1 SQVTM, CDR2 ANQGSEA. V shed 5 bases, J shed 0 bases, and the junction held 5 bases outside the gene matches. The CDR3 sequence is 16 residues long. The CDR3 is CSVQGLAGLSYNEQFF. In DNA form, the CDR3 reads TGCAGCGTTCAAGGACTAGCGGGACTCTCCTACAATGAGCAGTTCTTC.

The chain combines TRBV5-1 with TRBJ2-5; 10 bases line up with TRBD2. This CDR3 spans 12 amino acids. V dropped 2 bases and J dropped 10; count of bases not matched to a gene: 2. Germline V lookup: CDR1 SGHRS, CDR2 YFSETQ. CDR3 DNA: TGCGCCAGCAGCTTAGCGGGAGGGCACCAGTACTTC. This translates into CASSLAGGHQYF.

The chain employs TRBV7-9 and TRBJ2-3, with 9 bases aligning to TRBD2. In germline, CDR1 is SEHNR, CDR2 FQNEAQ (reference sequence). Trimming at V came to 4 bases and at J to 5 bases, leaving 4 bases not matched to a gene. The CDR3 contains 14 residues. CDR3 sequence: CASSSSGIGDTQYF. In DNA, the CDR3 is TGTGCCAGCAGCTCTAGCGGGATCGGAGATACGCAGTATTTT.

CDR3 residues: CASSHGHRDGYTF. The DNA for the CDR3 is TGTGCCAGCAGCCACGGACACCGCGATGGCTACACCTTC. The chain uses TRBV14 and TRBJ1-2; D possibly corresponds to TRBD1 (5 bases). Deletions cut 3 bases from V and 6 bases from J, with 11 bases between. The CDR3 is 13 amino acids. Germline V gene lookup returns CDR1 SGHDN and CDR2 FVKESK.

This rearrangement joins TRBV6-1 to TRBJ2-7, with D possibly being TRBD1 (6 bases). Germline V lookup: CDR1 MNHNS, CDR2 SASEGT. CDR3 length: 17 residues. Trimming took 4 bases from V and 6 from J, leaving 25 bases between them. CDR3 in DNA: TGTGCCAGCAGTGTTCGAGGGGGTTTATTACAGGGTAGCGAGCAGTACTTC. It is translated as CASSVRGGLLQGSEQYF.

The chain carries TRBV7-6 and TRBJ2-1; 12 bases fit TRBD2. Germline V gives CDR1 SGHVS, CDR2 FNYEAQ. CDR3 length: 16 amino acids. Germline trimming cut 6 bases from V and 3 bases from J; bases unmatched to any gene: 6. CDR3 coding DNA: TGTGCCAGCAGACTAGCGGGAGGCTCCTACTACAATGAGCAGTTCTTC. Protein product: CASRLAGGSYYNEQFF.

The chain links TRBV6-5 to TRBJ2-2; 9 positions agree with TRBD2. V shed 0 bases, J shed 4 bases, and the junction held 3 bases outside the gene matches. Germline V gene sequence: CDR1 MNHEY, CDR2 SVGAGI. The CDR3 sequence is 16 residues long. The CDR3 reads CASSYSSGSPTGELFF. The CDR3 DNA follows: TGTGCCAGCAGTTACTCTAGCGGGAGCCCCACCGGGGAGCTGTTTTTT.

The J gene is TRBJ1-2, the V gene TRBV10-3; D is possibly TRBD1 (5 bases). The CDR3 runs 14 residues. Germline CDR1 reads ENHRY; CDR2 reads SYGVKD. V was cut by 0 bases and J by 8 bases, with 13 bases left in between. The DNA of the CDR3 is TGTGCCATCAGTGAGTCGGGGCAGGGTGGAGGCTACACCTTC. It codes for CAISESGQGGGYTF.

The V gene is TRBV6-1, the J gene TRBJ2-4, with a possible D match to TRBD1 (6 bases). Trimming stripped 1 base from V and 0 bases from J, with 10 bases between. Germline V lookup: CDR1 MNHNS, CDR2 SASEGT. CDR3 length equals 16 residues. The CDR3 sequence is CASSEGPGVAKNIQYF. CDR3 nucleotides: TGTGCCAGCAGTGAAGGCCCAGGGGTAGCCAAAAACATTCAGTACTTC.

This clone appeared a single time. This chain uses TRBV11-3 with TRBJ2-7; TRBD1 matches at 8 bases. The trim removed 5 bases at V and 5 bases at J, leaving 5 bases unmatched. Germline loops: CDR1 SGHNT, CDR2 YENEEA. CDR3 length equals 13 residues. CDR3 nucleotide sequence: TGTGCCAGCAGCGATAGGACAGGGAACGAGCAGTACTTC. Amino acids: CASSDRTGNEQYF.

The chain has TRBV4-1 and TRBJ2-5; 7 bases line up with TRBD1. The length of the CDR3 is 17 residues. Unmatched junction bases numbered 12, after V lost 2 bases and J lost 3 bases. Germline CDR1 MGHRA, CDR2 YSYEKL. CDR3 sequence reads: CASSQTIPGQREETQYF. The CDR3 DNA reads as TGCGCCAGCAGCCAAACAATACCGGGACAGCGAGAAGAGACCCAGTACTTC.

The J gene is TRBJ2-2, the V gene TRBV7-2; the D is unclear. Germline CDR1 is SGHTA and CDR2 is FQGNSA. CDR3 length equals 15 residues. V was clipped by 0 bases and J by 3 bases, with 8 bases between them. CDR3 nucleotide sequence: TGTGCCAGCAGCTTAGCGCCGGGTCACACCGGGGAGCTGTTTTTT. As protein: CASSLAPGHTGELFF.

The V call is TRBV11-2, the J call TRBJ2-7, with TRBD2 identical over 11 bases. The CDR3 loop spans 17 amino acids. The germline CDR1 and CDR2 sequences are SGHAT and FQNNGV. The ends lost 5 bases at V and 0 bases at J; junction bases unmatched: 9. In DNA, the CDR3 is TGTGCCAGCAGCCCGGGACTAGCGGCTGTGAGCTCCTACGAGCAGTACTTC. Translating it yields CASSPGLAAVSSYEQYF.

This chain connects TRBV28 to TRBJ2-1; TRBD1 matches 8 bases. This CDR3 contains 19 residues. Germline V CDR1 and CDR2: MDHEN, SYDVKM. V was pared by 2 bases and J by 0 bases, with 12 bases of the junction left unmatched. CDR3 sequence reads: CASSLAWAGGASSYNEQFF. The CDR3 bases are TGTGCCAGCAGTTTAGCGTGGGCAGGGGGCGCGAGCTCCTACAATGAGCAGTTCTTC.

The CDR3 sequence: CASSTGVTLHF. DNA of the CDR3: TGTGCCAGCAGTACAGGAGTTACCCTCCACTTT. This sequence joins TRBV27 and TRBJ1-6; D may be TRBD1 (5 bases). The V end lost 5 bases, the J end lost 14 bases, and 10 bases lay between the germline ends. CDR1 and CDR2 from the germline V gene are MNHEY and SMNVEV (reference sequence). This CDR3 spans 11 amino acids.

The CDR3 nucleotides read TGTGCCAGCAGCCCGAACCACCGGTGGGAGCAGTACTTC. Residues: CASSPNHRWEQYF. The rearrangement joins TRBV3-1 (or the pseudogene TRBV3-2) to TRBJ2-7, with no clear D. The germline V gene encodes CDR1 LGHDT and CDR2 YNNKEL (reference sequence). The CDR3 spans 13 residues. V lost 4 bases, J lost 7 bases, and 14 bases lay in between.

This chain uses TRBV14 with TRBJ1-1, with 9 nucleotides matching TRBD1. The length of the CDR3 is 16 residues. J lost 3 bases, V lost 4 bases, and 9 bases had no gene match. Germline CDR1 and CDR2: SGHDN and FVKESK. The CDR3 nucleotides read TGTGCCAGCAGCCCTAACGGACAGGGGATGGACACTGAAGCTTTCTTT. Encoded protein: CASSPNGQGMDTEAFF.